The 5 T cell receptor beta chains listed next were all sequenced from one sample in a study of shared clonotypes between healthy human individuals. Clones were sequenced by immunoSEQ multiplex PCR, and TCRdb holds only the in-frame ones, with some missing. The table has approximately 1,500,000 clones, 95% to 99% seen once. Input material: naive CD4+ T cells sorted from blood. The subset here: CD45RA+ positively selected. The receptor source for this set is a man between 25 and 39 years old in good health.

With regard to this clone: This same CDR3 is encoded by further DNA sequences in the sample. V gene TRBV5-1 combines with J gene TRBJ2-7; unclear D gene. V shed 0 bases and J shed 0 bases, with 7 bases lying between them. This CDR3 spans 14 amino acids. Germline assignment: CDR1 SGHRS and CDR2 YFSETQ. The CDR3 loop reads CASSLAYPSYEQYF. The DNA of the CDR3 is TGCGCCAGCAGCTTGGCTTACCCCTCCTACGAGCAGTACTTC.

This chain joins TRBV10-1 and TRBJ2-1; D not certain. From germline, CDR1 is WNHNN and CDR2 SYGVQD (reference sequence). The CDR3 spans 14 residues. Trimming took 4 bases from V and 9 from J, leaving 16 bases between them. The CDR3 sequence is CASSGTPGTGEQFF. The CDR3 coding sequence is TGCGCCAGCAGTGGGACGCCCGGTACCGGTGAGCAGTTCTTC.

V gene TRBV29-1 combines with J gene TRBJ1-1, with D perhaps TRBD1 (6 bases). With 4 bases removed from V and 1 base from J, the gap between germline ends came to 13 bases. Germline loops: CDR1 SQVTM, CDR2 ANQGSEA. This CDR3 comprises 14 residues. CDR3 bases: TGCAGCGTTGGGGGGCCCATAGAGAACACTGAAGCTTTCTTT. As protein: CSVGGPIENTEAFF.

This rearrangement joins TRBV28 to TRBJ2-7; perhaps TRBD1 as D (6 bases). The CDR3 covers 16 residues. The germline CDR1 and CDR2 sequences are MDHEN and SYDVKM. V was pared by 4 bases and J by 2 bases, with 18 bases between. The CDR3 DNA sequence: TGTGCCAGCAGTTACCCCGCAGGACAGAGAACCTACGAGCAGTACTTC. Translated, it gives CASSYPAGQRTYEQYF.

The chain combines TRBV7-8 with TRBJ1-5; D perhaps matches TRBD1 (5 bases). V lost 0 bases, J lost 2 bases, and 14 bases lay in between. The length of the CDR3 is 17 residues. Germline V gene data show CDR1 as SGHVS and CDR2 as FQNEAQ. The CDR3 DNA follows: TGTGCCAGCAGCTTAGCGGCCAGGGTCGGACGCAATCAGCCCCAGCATTTT. This sequence encodes CASSLAARVGRNQPQHF.